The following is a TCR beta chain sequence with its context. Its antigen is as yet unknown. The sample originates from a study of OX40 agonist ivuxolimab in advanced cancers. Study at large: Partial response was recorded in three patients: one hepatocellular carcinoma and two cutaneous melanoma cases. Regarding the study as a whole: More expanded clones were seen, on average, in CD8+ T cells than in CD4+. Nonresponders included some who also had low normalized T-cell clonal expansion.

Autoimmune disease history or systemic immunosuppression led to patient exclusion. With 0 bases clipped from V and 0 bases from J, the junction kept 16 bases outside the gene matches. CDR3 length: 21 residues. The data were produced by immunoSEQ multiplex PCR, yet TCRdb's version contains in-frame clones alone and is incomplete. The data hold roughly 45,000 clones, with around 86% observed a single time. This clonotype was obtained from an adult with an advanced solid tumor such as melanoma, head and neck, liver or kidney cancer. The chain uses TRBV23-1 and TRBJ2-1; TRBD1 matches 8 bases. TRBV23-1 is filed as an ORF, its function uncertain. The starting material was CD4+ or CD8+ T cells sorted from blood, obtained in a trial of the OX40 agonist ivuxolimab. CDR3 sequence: CASSQSRGLTGARSSYNEQFF. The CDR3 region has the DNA TGCGCCAGCAGTCAATCGAGGGGCCTGACAGGGGCACGGAGCTCCTACAATGAGCAGTTCTTC.